This note documents a single T cell receptor beta chain sequence. Its specificity is not known. Trimming removed 4 bases from V and 3 bases from J, with 10 bases in between. Germline CDR1 and CDR2: MDHEN and SYDVKM. The CDR3 is 14 residues long. Using its own MiXCR run on the 5' RACE reads, TCRdb lists one record per CDR3 protein. The data contain about 340,000 distinct CDR3 sequences, over 8% of them singletons. The data are from a study of T cells after yellow fever vaccination. The study's findings and limits: Some clonotypes were seen in both the CD4 and the CD8 compartments. These made up a small share and likely arose from convergent recombination. Contamination by abundant bulk-population clonotypes could be present in FACS-sorted repertoires.

The J gene is TRBJ1-5, the V gene TRBV28; D is unresolved. The receptor's source is a man between 18 and 29 years old who received the YFV17D yellow fever vaccine. This specimen was PBMCs, taken on the day of the first yellow fever vaccination. CDR3 DNA sequence: TGTGCCAGCAGTTCTAAGGGTCACAATCAGCCCCAGCATTTT. The encoded protein is CASSSKGHNQPQHF.